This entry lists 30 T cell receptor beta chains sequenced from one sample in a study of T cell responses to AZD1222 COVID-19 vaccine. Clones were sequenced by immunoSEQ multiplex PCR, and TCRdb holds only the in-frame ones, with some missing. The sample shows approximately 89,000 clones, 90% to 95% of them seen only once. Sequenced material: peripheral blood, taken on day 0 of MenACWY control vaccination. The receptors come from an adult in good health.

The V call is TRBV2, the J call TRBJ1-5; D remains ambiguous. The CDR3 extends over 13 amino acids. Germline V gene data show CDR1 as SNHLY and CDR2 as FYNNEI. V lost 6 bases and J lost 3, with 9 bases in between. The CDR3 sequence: CASRAEHNQPQHF. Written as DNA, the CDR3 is TGTGCCAGCAGGGCGGAGCACAATCAGCCCCAGCATTTT.

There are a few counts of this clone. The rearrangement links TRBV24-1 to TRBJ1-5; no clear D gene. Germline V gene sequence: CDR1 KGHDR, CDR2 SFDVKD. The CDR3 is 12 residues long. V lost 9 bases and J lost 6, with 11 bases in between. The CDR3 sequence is CATATTLQPQHF. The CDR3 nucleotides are TGTGCCACCGCCACCACTCTTCAGCCCCAGCATTTT.

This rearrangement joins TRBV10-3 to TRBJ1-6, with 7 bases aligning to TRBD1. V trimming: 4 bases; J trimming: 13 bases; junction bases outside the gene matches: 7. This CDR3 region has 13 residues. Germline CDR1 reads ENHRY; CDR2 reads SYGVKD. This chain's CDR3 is CAISVGQERPLHF. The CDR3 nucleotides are TGTGCCATCAGTGTCGGACAGGAGAGGCCCCTCCACTTT.

In DNA, the CDR3 is TGTGCCAGCAGCTCGGAGGGGGCTCAGCCCCAGCATTTT. Translating it yields CASSSEGAQPQHF. This sequence joins TRBV2 and TRBJ1-5; 7 nucleotides align to TRBD1. This CDR3 is 13 amino acids long. V lost 6 bases to trimming and J lost 6 bases; unmatched junction nucleotides: 5. Germline V gene sequence: CDR1 SNHLY, CDR2 FYNNEI. The variable domain in full, completed from reference TRBV2 and TRBJ1-5, reads EPEVTQTPSHQVTQMGQEVILRCVPISNHLYFYWYRQILGQKVEFLVSFYNNEISEKSEIFDDQFSVERPDGSNFTLKIRSTKLEDSAMYFCASSSEGAQPQHFGDGTRLSIL.

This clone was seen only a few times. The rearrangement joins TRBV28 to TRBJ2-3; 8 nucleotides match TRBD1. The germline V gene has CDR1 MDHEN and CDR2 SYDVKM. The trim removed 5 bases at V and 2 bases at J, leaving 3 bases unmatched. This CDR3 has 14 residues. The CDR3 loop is CASSPGQDTDTQYF. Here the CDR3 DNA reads TGTGCCAGCAGTCCGGGACAGGACACAGATACGCAGTATTTT.

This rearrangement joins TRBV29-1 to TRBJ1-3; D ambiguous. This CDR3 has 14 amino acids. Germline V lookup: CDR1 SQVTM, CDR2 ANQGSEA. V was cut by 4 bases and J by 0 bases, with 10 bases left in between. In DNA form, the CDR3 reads TGCAGCGTTGCGGCACAGCCCTCTGGAAACACCATATATTTT. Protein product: CSVAAQPSGNTIYF.

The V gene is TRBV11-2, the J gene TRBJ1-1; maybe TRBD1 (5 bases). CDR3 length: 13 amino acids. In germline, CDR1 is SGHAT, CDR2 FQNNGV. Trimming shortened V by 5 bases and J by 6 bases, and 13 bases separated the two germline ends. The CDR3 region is CASSDLGGAEAFF. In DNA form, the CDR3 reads TGTGCCAGCAGCGACCTCGGGGGGGCTGAAGCTTTCTTT.

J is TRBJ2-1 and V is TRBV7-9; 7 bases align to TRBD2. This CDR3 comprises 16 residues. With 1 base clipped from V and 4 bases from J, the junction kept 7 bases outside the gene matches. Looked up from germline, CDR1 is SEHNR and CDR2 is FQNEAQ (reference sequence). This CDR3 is CASSLVVGGLYNEQFF. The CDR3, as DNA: TGTGCCAGCAGCTTAGTAGTGGGAGGGCTTTACAATGAGCAGTTCTTC.

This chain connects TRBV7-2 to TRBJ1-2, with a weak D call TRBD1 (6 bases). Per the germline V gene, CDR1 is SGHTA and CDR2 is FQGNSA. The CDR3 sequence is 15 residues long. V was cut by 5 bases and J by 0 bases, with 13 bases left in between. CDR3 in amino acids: CASSPRTVSNYGYTF. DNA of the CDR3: TGTGCCAGCAGCCCCCGGACAGTCTCTAACTATGGCTACACCTTC.

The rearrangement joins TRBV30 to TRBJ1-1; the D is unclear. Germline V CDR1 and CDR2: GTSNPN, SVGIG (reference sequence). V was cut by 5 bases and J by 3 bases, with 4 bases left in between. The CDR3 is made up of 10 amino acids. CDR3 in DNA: TGTGCCTGGGAAGACACTGAAGCTTTCTTT. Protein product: CAWEDTEAFF.

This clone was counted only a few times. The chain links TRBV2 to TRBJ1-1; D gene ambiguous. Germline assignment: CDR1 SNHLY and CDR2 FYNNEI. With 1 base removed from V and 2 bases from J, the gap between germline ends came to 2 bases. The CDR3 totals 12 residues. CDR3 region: CASSEGNTEAFF. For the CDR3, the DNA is TGTGCCAGCAGTGAAGGTAACACTGAAGCTTTCTTT.

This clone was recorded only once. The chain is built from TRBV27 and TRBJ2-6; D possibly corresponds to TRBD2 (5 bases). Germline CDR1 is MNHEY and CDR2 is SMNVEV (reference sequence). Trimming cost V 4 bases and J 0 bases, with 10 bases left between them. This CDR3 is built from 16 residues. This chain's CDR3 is CASSSIRGSGANVLTF. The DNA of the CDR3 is TGTGCCAGCAGTTCCATCCGGGGCTCTGGGGCCAACGTCCTGACTTTC.

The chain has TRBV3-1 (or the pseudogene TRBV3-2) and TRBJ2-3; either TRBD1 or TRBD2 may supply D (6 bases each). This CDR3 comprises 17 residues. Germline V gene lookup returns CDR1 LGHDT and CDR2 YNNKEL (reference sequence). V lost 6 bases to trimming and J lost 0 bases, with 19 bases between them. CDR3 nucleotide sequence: TGTGCCAGCAGGCCAAGGGGGTTAGCGGTTAGCACAGATACGCAGTATTTT. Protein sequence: CASRPRGLAVSTDTQYF.

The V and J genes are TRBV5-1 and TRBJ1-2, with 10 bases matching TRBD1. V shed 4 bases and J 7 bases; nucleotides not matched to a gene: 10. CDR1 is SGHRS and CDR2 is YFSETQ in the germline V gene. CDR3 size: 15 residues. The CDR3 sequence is CASSPDGTGAGGYTF. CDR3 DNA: TGCGCCAGCAGCCCAGACGGGACAGGGGCCGGTGGCTACACCTTC.

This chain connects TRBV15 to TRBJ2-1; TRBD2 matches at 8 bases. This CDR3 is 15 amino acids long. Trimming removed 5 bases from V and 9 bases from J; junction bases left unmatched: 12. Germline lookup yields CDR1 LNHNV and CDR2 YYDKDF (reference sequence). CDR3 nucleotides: TGTGCCACCAGCCCCAGCGGGAGCAAATTGGTTGAGCAGTTCTTC. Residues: CATSPSGSKLVEQFF.

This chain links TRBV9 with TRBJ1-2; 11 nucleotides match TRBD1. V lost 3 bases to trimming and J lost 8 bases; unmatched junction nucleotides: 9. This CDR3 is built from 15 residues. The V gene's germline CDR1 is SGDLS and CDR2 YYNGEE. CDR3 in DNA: TGTGCCAGCAGCGCCCTGGGACAGGGGGTCGCCGGCTACACCTTC. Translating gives CASSALGQGVAGYTF. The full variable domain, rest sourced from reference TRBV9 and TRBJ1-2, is DSGVTQTPKHLITATGQRVTLRCSPRSGDLSVYWYQQSLDQGLQFLIQYYNGEERAKGNILERFSAQQFPDLHSELNLSSLELGDSALYFCASSALGQGVAGYTFGSGTRLTVV.

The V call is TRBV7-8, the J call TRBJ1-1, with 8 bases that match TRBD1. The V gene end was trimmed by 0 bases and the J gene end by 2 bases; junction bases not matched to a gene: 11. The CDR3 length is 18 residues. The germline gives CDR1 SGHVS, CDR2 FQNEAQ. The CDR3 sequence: CASSLASRDRPTNTEAFF. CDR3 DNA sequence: TGTGCCAGCAGCTTAGCGTCCCGGGACAGGCCGACTAACACTGAAGCTTTCTTT. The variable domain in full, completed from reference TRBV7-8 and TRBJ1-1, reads GAGVSQSPRYKVAKRGQDVALRCDPISGHVSLFWYQQALGQGPEFLTYFQNEAQLDKSGLPSDRFFAERPEGSVSTLKIQRTQQEDSAVYLCASSLASRDRPTNTEAFFGQGTRLTVV.

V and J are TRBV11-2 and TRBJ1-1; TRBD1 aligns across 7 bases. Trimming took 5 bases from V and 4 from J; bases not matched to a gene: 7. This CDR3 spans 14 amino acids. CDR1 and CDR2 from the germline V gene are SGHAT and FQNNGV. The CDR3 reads CASSTNRGSTEAFF. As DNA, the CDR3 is TGTGCCAGCAGCACCAACAGGGGCTCCACTGAAGCTTTCTTT. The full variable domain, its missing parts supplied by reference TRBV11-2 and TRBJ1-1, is EAGVAQSPRYKIIEKRQSVAFWCNPISGHATLYWYQQILGQGPKLLIQFQNNGVVDDSQLPKDRFSAERLKGVDSTLKIQPAKLEDSAVYLCASSTNRGSTEAFFGQGTRLTVV.

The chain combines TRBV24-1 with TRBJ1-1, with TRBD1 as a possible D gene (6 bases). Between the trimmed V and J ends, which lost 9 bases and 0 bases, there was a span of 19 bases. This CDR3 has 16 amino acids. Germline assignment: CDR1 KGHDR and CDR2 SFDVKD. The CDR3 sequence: CATRPGGRGVNTEAFF. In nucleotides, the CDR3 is TGTGCCACCCGCCCGGGGGGGCGGGGGGTGAACACTGAAGCTTTCTTT.

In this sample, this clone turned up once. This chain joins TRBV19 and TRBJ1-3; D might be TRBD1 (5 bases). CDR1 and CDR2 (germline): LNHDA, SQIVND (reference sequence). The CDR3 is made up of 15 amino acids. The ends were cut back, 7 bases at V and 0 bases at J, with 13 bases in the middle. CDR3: CASKRDGSSGNTIYF. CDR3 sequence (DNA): TGTGCCAGTAAAAGGGACGGCTCCTCTGGAAACACCATATATTTT.

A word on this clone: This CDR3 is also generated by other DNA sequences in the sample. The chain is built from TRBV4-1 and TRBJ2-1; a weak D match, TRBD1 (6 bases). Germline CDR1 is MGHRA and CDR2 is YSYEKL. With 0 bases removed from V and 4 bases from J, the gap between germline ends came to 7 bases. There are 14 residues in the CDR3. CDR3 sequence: CASSQEGAYNEQFF. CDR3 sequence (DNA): TGCGCCAGCAGCCAAGAGGGGGCTTACAATGAGCAGTTCTTC.

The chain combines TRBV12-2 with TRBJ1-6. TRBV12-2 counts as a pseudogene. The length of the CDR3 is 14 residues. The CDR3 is CAGCGGCENSPLHF. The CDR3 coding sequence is TGTGCAGGCTGTGGAGGGTGTGAAAATTCACCCCTCCACTTT.

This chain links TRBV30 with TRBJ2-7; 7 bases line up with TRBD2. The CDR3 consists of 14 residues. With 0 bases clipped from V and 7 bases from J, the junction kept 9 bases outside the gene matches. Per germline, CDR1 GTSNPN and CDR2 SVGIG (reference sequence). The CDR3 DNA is TGTGCCTGGAGTGTACAAAGCGGGATAGGGGAGCAGTACTTC. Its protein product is CAWSVQSGIGEQYF. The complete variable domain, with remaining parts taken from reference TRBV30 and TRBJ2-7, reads SQTIHQWPATLVQPVGSPLSLECTVEGTSNPNLYWYRQAAGRGLQLLFYSVGIGQISSEVPQNLSASRPQDRQFILSSKKLLLSDSGFYLCAWSVQSGIGEQYFGPGTRLTVT.

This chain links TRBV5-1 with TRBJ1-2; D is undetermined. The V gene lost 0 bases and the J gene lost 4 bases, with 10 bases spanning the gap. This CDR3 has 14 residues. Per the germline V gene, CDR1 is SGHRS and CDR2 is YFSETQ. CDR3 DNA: TGCGCCAGCAGCTTGGCCCCAGCAGGCTATGGCTACACCTTC. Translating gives CASSLAPAGYGYTF.

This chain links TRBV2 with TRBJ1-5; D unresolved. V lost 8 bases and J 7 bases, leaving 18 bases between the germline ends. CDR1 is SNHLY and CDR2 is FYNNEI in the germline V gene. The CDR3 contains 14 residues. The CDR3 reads CASQDLGNSQPQHF. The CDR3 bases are TGTGCCAGCCAGGACCTGGGGAATTCCCAGCCCCAGCATTTT.

The DNA of the CDR3 is TGCAGCGTGGCCTCGGGGGCCCAAGAGACCCAGTACTTC. It specifies CSVASGAQETQYF. This chain joins TRBV29-1 and TRBJ2-5, with D perhaps matching TRBD1 or TRBD2 (6 bases each). Germline V gene sequence: CDR1 SQVTM, CDR2 ANQGSEA. Trimming stripped 6 bases from V and 1 base from J, with 12 bases between. This CDR3 comprises 13 residues.

This CDR3 is CASSRTGVQNEQFF. For the CDR3, the DNA is TGTGCCAGCAGCCGGACAGGGGTTCAAAATGAGCAGTTCTTC. The chain uses TRBV14 and TRBJ2-1, with TRBD1 matching 9 bases. Germline lookup yields CDR1 SGHDN and CDR2 FVKESK. CDR3 length: 14 residues. V lost 4 bases and J lost 7; bases outside the gene matches: 5.

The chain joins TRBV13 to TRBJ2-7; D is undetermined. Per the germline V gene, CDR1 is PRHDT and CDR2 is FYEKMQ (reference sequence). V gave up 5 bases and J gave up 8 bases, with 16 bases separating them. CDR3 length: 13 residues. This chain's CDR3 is CASSTQATNKQYF. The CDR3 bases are TGTGCCAGCAGCACTCAGGCGACGAACAAGCAGTACTTC.

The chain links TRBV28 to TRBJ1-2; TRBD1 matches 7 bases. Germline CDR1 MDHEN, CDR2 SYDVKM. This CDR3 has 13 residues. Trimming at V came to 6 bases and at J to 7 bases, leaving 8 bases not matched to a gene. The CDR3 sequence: CASRRQGTFGYTF. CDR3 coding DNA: TGTGCCAGCAGGCGACAGGGAACCTTTGGCTACACCTTC.

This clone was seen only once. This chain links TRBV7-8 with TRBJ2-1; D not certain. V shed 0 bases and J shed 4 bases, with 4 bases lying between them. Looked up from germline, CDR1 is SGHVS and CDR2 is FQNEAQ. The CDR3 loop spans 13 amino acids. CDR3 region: CASSLALYNEQFF. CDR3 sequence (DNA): TGTGCCAGCAGCTTAGCTCTTTACAATGAGCAGTTCTTC.